What follows is one TCR beta chain and its context. As yet, its antigen is unknown. V was clipped by 5 bases and J by 7 bases; unmatched bases: 13. This CDR3 region has 16 residues. CDR1 is SGHTA, CDR2 FQGNSA, per germline. In the original processing: With a range of about 23,224 to 690,600, the median per sample was roughly 91,000 TCRs. One entry per CDR3 protein results from TCRdb running MiXCR on the RACE reads. The authors' filters were not applied to this entry. This sample carries nearly 110,000 distinct CDR3 sequences, 9.5% to 15% of them seen once, and the ten largest clones take 1.6%. This sample was taken from a study of human T cells and chemical hapten exposure. The overall study: Investigators sensitized roughly 2 cm by roughly 2 cm of upper inner arm skin with 2% DPC. Study outcomes and limitations: Alopecia affecting every donor means their immune response may not match healthy people's.

Described time point: pre-sensitization, week 0. Specified treatment: therapeutic diphenylcyclopropenone sensitization with weekly scalp DPC. This material consisted of whole blood, taken in connection with sensitization to the hapten diphenylcyclopropenone (DPC). The rearrangement links TRBV7-2 to TRBJ1-4, with 7 bases aligning to TRBD1. The sequence derives from a woman aged 50 to 60 with alopecia areata. Some clones in this sample may be carry-over from other donors' samples. The CDR3 sequence: CASSLAPPGGGEKLFF. DNA for the CDR3: TGTGCCAGCAGCCTGGCCCCCCCAGGGGGTGGTGAAAAACTGTTTTTT.